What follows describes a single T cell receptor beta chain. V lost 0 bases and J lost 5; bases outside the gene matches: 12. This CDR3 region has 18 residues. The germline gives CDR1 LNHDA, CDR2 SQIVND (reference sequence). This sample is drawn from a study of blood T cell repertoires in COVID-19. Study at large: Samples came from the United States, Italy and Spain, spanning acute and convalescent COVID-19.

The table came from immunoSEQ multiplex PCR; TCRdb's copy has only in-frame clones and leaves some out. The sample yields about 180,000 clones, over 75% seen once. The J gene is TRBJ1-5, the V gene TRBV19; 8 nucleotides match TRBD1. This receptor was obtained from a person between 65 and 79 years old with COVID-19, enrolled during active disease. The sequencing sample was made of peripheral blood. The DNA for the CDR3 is TGTGCCAGTAGTATAGATCCTGAGACAGGGGTGGAACATCAGCCCCAGCATTTT. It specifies CASSIDPETGVEHQPQHF.